Shown below are 10 T cell receptor beta chains from a single sample sequenced in a study of spatial heterogeneity in lung cancer. Sample time point: sample taken at primary tumor resection. TCRdb re-called the 5' RACE reads with MiXCR, one entry per CDR3 protein. The sample lists about 13,000 distinct CDR3 sequences, 5.6% occurring once. Their cognate antigens are unknown. Study conclusions and caveats: Tumors with more nonsynonymous mutations had more expanded intratumoral alpha and beta TCRs.

Sequences were derived from lung tumor tissue, sampled at surgery. These TCRs come from a female donor with early-stage non-small cell lung cancer.

This clonotype was picked up many times. This beta chain represents an off-target read in a library built for alpha chains; its size is of limited meaning. This chain connects TRBV29-1 to TRBJ2-1; D may be TRBD2 (5 bases). Trimming took 6 bases from V and 4 from J, leaving 19 bases between them. The CDR3 spans 15 residues. CDR1 is SQVTM, CDR2 ANQGSEA, per germline. The chain's CDR3 is CSVKAGPGSYNEQFF. DNA for the CDR3: TGCAGCGTAAAGGCGGGCCCAGGCTCTTACAATGAGCAGTTCTTC.

This clonotype is labeled as medium-sized. Because this beta chain is a stray read in a library intended to capture alpha chains, its abundance should not be given much weight. This rearrangement joins TRBV20-1 to TRBJ2-5; TRBD2 is a possible D gene (7 bases). The CDR3 sequence is 14 residues long. Germline values: CDR1 DFQATT, CDR2 SNEGSKA (reference sequence). The V gene lost 6 bases and the J gene lost 1 base, with 15 bases spanning the gap. The DNA of the CDR3 is TGCAGTGCACGAGGGGGGGGCGGCCAAGAGACCCAGTACTTC. Translation gives CSARGGGGQETQYF.

This clonotype was counted ten times or more. Little can be read into the size of this beta chain, an off-target read in a library designed for alpha chains. V gene TRBV19 combines with J gene TRBJ1-5; D gene uncertain. Trimming took 5 bases from V and 6 from J, leaving 8 bases between them. Germline values: CDR1 LNHDA, CDR2 SQIVND (reference sequence). The CDR3 is 12 amino acids. The CDR3 DNA follows: TGTGCCAGTAGTGCGGGCTTTCAGCCCCAGCATTTT. Translated: CASSAGFQPQHF.

In its sample, this clonotype was seen many times. This beta chain is off target for a library built for alpha chains, so its abundance means little. The gene calls are TRBV7-9 and TRBJ2-5; D is unresolved. Germline loops: CDR1 SEHNR, CDR2 FQNEAQ (reference sequence). The ends were cut back, 6 bases at V and 5 bases at J, with 7 bases in the middle. This CDR3 has 11 amino acids. CDR3 region: CASSSIETQYF. The CDR3 DNA reads TGTGCCAGCAGTTCGATCGAGACCCAGTACTTC.

Sample share makes this clonotype large. The library was prepared for alpha chains; this beta chain is a stray read, so its frequency means little. V and J are TRBV7-8 and TRBJ2-1, with D hard to call. The CDR3 spans 18 residues. Per the germline V gene, CDR1 is SGHVS and CDR2 is FQNEAQ. CDR3 sequence: CASSSGLGLGSSYNEQFF. CDR3 in DNA: TGTGCATCGAGTTCGGGTCTGGGGTTGGGAAGCTCCTACAATGAGCAGTTCTTC.

This clonotype showed up many times. Found in a library prepared for alpha chains, this beta chain is an off-target read, and its abundance has little meaning. The chain couples TRBV20-1 to TRBJ1-2; no reliable D call. Germline V gene lookup returns CDR1 DFQATT and CDR2 SNEGSKA (reference sequence). This CDR3 is built from 12 residues. V lost 1 base and J 5 bases, leaving 8 bases between the germline ends. CDR3 DNA: TGCAGTGCTAGAGGCACAGCTTATGGCTACACCTTC. It translates to CSARGTAYGYTF.

By sample share, this clonotype is medium-sized. This beta chain came through as a stray read in a library set up for alpha chains, and its size says little. The chain joins TRBV12-3 or TRBV12-4 to TRBJ2-2; D gene ambiguous. CDR3 length: 14 amino acids. V gave up 3 bases and J gave up 5 bases, with 10 bases separating them. The CDR3 region has the DNA TGTGCCAGCAGTTTCGGGCAGACTACCGGGGAGCTGTTTTTT. It encodes CASSFGQTTGELFF.

This clonotype was observed many times. This beta chain is a stray sequence in a library constructed for alpha chains; its clone size is not meaningful. The rearrangement links TRBV21-1 to TRBJ1-3. TRBV21-1 is shown as a pseudogene. The CDR3 has 16 amino acids. CDR3 sequence (DNA): TGTGCCAGCAGCAAAGCGAGAGAAAGCTCTGGAAACACCATATATTTT. As protein: CASSKARESSGNTIYF.

This clonotype was observed at least ten times. Found in a library prepared for alpha chains, this beta chain is an off-target read, and its abundance has little meaning. The J gene is TRBJ2-2, the V gene TRBV5-1, with unresolved D. The germline V gene has CDR1 SGHRS and CDR2 YFSETQ. V gave up 3 bases and J gave up 0 bases, with 9 bases separating them. The CDR3 is made up of 15 amino acids. CDR3 sequence reads: CASSSGSPNTGELFF. CDR3 nucleotides: TGCGCCAGCAGCTCCGGGTCTCCGAACACCGGGGAGCTGTTTTTT.

This clonotype was observed at least ten times. Because this beta chain is a stray read in a library intended to capture alpha chains, its abundance should not be given much weight. The chain links TRBV5-1 to TRBJ2-1, with TRBD1 identical over 7 bases. The CDR3 is 16 amino acids. Germline V gene lookup returns CDR1 SGHRS and CDR2 YFSETQ. J gave up 1 base and V 4 bases, and 8 bases lay outside the gene matches. CDR3 sequence (DNA): TGCGCCAGCAGCCCGACAGGGAATCCGTCCTACAATGAGCAGTTCTTC. Translation: CASSPTGNPSYNEQFF.